This TCR beta chain comes out of a study of CD8+ T cells in alopecia areata. Study summary: The study gave treated patients oral tofacitinib at 5 to 10 mg twice daily. Tofacitinib treatment spanned 6 to 18 months, with 6 months off drug afterward.

Overall study findings and caveats: Patients displayed less clarity in TCR sharing than mice, a finding possibly related to HLA.

A few counts support this clone. Its antigen is as yet unknown. The CDR3 covers 13 residues. The germline CDR1 and CDR2 sequences are SGHKS and YYEKEE (reference sequence). V gave up 0 bases and J gave up 2 bases, with 6 bases separating them. The investigators collected lesional scalp punch biopsies and peripheral blood from alopecia areata patients. The authors extracted RNA and reverse transcribed it into cDNA as the sequencing template. TCRdb keeps only in-frame clones here, not all; method: immunoSEQ multiplex PCR. Here the sample spans 13,000 to 15,000 clones, approximately 61% being singletons. The clonotype comes from a human donor with alopecia areata. The chain uses TRBV5-5 and TRBJ2-7; D uncertain. Material: skin, obtained at week 0. This CDR3 reads CASSLAAAYEQYF. The CDR3 region has the DNA TGTGCCAGCAGCTTGGCAGCCGCCTACGAGCAGTACTTC. Full variable domain (remainder filled in from reference TRBV5-5 and TRBJ2-7): DAGVTQSPTHLIKTRGQQVTLRCSPISGHKSVSWYQQVLGQGPQFIFQYYEKEERGRGNFPDRFSARQFPNYSSELNVNALLLGDSALYLCASSLAAAYEQYFGPGTRLTVT.